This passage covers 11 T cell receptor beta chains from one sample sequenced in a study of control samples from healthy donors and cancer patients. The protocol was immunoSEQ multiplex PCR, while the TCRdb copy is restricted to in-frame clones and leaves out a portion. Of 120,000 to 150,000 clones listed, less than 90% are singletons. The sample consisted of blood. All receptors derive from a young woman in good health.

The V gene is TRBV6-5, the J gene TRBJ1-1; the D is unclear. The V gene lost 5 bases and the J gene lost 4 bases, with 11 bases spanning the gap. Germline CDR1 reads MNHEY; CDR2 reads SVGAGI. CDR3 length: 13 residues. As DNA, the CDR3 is TGTGCCAGCAGTCCCGATAAACTCACTGAAGCTTTCTTT. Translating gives CASSPDKLTEAFF.

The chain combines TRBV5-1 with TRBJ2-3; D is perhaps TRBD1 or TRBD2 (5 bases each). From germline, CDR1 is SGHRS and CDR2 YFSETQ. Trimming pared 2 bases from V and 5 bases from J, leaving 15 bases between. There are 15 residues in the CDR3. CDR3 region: CASSFSGLRGDTQYF. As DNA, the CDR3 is TGCGCCAGCAGCTTTTCGGGGCTGAGGGGAGATACGCAGTATTTT.

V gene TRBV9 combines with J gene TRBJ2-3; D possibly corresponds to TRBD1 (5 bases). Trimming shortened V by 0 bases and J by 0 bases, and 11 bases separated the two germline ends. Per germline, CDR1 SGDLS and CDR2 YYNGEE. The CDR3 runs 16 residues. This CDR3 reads CASSVALGQSTDTQYF. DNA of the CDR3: TGTGCCAGCAGCGTAGCGTTGGGGCAGAGCACAGATACGCAGTATTTT.

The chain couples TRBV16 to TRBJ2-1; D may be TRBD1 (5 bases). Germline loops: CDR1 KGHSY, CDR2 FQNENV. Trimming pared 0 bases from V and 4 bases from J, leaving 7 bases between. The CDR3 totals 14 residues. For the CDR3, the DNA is TGTGCCAGCAGCCAATCGGGGCTGTACAATGAGCAGTTCTTC. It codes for CASSQSGLYNEQFF.

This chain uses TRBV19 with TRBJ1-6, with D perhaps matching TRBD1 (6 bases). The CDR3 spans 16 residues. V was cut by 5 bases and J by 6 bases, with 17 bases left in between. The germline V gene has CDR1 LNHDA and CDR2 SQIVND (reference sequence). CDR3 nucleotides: TGTGCCAGTAGTCTCTCGGACAGCGCTTTTAATTCACCCCTCCACTTT. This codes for CASSLSDSAFNSPLHF. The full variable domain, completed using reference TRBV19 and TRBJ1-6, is DGGITQSPKYLFRKEGQNVTLSCEQNLNHDAMYWYRQDPGQGLRLIYYSQIVNDFQKGDIAEGYSVSREKKESFPLTVTSAQKNPTAFYLCASSLSDSAFNSPLHFGNGTRLTVT.

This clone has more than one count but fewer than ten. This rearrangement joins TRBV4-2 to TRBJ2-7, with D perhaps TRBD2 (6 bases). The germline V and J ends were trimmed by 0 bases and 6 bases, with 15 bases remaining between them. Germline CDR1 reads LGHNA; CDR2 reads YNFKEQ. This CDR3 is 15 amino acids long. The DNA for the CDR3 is TGTGCCAGCAGCCAAGAAGGCGGGGACTTGCGCGAGCAGTACTTC. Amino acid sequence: CASSQEGGDLREQYF.

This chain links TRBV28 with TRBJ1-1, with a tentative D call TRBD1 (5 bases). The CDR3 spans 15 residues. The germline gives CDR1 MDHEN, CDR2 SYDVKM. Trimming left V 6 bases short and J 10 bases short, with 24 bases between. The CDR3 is CASSFIPETVQGAFF. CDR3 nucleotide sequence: TGTGCCAGCAGCTTTATTCCCGAGACAGTCCAAGGAGCTTTCTTT.

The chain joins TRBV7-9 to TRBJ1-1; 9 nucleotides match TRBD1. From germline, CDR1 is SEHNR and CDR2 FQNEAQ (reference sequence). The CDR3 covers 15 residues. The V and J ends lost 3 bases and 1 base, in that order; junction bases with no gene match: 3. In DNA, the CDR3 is TGTGCCAGCAGCTTGGAGGACAGGGGGAACACTGAAGCTTTCTTT. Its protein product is CASSLEDRGNTEAFF.

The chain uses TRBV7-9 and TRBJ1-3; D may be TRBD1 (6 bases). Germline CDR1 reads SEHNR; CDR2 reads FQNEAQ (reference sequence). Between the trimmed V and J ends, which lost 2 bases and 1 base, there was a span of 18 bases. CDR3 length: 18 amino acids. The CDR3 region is CASSLSVGGQTSGNTIYF. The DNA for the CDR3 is TGTGCCAGCAGCTTATCGGTTGGAGGACAGACATCTGGAAACACCATATATTTT.

DNA for the CDR3: TGTGCCAGTAGGCTTCAGGGGGGCTATGGCTACACCTTC. Translation: CASRLQGGYGYTF. This chain uses TRBV19 with TRBJ1-2; 7 nucleotides match TRBD1. This CDR3 is built from 13 residues. V dropped 6 bases and J dropped 4; count of bases not matched to a gene: 5. CDR1 and CDR2 (germline): LNHDA, SQIVND (reference sequence).

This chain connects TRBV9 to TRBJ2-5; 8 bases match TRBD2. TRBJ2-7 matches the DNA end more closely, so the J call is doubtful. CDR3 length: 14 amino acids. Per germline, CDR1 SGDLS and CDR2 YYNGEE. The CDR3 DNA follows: TGTGCCAGCAGCCCCGGGGGGGGTACCTACGAGCAGTACTTC. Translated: CASSPGGGTYEQYF.